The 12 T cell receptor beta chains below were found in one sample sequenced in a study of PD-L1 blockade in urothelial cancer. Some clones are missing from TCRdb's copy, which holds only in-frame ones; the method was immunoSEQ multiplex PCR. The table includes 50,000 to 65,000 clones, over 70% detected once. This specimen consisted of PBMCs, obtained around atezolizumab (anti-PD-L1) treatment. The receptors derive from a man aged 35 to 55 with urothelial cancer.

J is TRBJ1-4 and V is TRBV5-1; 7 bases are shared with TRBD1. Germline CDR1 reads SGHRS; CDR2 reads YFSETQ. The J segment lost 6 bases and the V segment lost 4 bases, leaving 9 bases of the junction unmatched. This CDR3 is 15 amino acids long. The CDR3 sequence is CASSPLDRDDEKLFF. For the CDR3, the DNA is TGCGCCAGCAGCCCTTTAGACAGGGATGATGAAAAACTGTTTTTT.

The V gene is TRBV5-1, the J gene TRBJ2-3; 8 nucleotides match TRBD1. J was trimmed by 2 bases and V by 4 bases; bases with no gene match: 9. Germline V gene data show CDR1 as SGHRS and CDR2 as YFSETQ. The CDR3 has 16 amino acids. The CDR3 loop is CASSIQTGANTDTQYF. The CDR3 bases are TGCGCCAGCAGCATCCAGACAGGGGCAAACACAGATACGCAGTATTTT.

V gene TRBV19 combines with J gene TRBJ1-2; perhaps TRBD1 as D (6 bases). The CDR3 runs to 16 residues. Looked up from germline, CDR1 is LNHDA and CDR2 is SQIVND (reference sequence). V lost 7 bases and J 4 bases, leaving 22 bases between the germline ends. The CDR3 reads CASIGWDTDLGYGYTF. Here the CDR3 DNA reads TGTGCCAGTATAGGGTGGGACACCGACCTTGGCTATGGCTACACCTTC.

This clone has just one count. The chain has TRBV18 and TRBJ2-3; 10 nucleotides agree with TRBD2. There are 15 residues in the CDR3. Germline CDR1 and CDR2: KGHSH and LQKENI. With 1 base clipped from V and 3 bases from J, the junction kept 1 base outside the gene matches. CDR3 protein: CASSPQGLATDTQYF. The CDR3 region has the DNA TGTGCCAGCTCACCACAGGGACTAGCGACAGATACGCAGTATTTT.

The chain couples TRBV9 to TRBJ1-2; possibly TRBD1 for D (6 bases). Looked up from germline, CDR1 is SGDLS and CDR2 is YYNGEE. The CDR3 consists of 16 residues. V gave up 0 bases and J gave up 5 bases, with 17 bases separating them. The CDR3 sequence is CASSVEGPEGEYGYTF. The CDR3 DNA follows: TGTGCCAGCAGCGTAGAGGGTCCTGAGGGGGAATATGGCTACACCTTC.

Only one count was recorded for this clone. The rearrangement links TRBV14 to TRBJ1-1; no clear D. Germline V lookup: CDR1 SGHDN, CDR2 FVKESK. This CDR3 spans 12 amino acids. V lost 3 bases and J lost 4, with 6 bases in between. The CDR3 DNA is TGTGCCAGCAGCCATACGCGCACTGAAGCTTTCTTT. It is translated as CASSHTRTEAFF. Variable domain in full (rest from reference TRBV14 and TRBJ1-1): EAGVTQFPSHSVIEKGQTVTLRCDPISGHDNLYWYRRVMGKEIKFLLHFVKESKQDESGMPNNRFLAERTGGTYSTLKVQPAELEDSGVYFCASSHTRTEAFFGQGTRLTVV.

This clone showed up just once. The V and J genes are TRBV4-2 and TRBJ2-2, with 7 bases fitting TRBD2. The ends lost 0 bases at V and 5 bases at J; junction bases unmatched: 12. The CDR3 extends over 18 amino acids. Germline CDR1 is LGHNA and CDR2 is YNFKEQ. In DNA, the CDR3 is TGTGCCAGCAGCCAAGATTACGGGAGCCCCGGGGGGACCGGGGAGCTGTTTTTT. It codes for CASSQDYGSPGGTGELFF.

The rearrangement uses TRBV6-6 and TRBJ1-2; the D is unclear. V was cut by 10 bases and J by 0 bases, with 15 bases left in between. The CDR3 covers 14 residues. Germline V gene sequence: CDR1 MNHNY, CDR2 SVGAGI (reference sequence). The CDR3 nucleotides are TGTGCCATTTGTGGGGAGGGAGCTAACTATGGCTACACCTTC. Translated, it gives CAICGEGANYGYTF.

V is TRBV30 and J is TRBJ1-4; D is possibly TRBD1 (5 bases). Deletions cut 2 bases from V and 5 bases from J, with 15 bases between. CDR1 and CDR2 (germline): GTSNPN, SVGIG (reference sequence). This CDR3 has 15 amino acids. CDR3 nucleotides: TGTGCCTGGAGTCCGGCGGGGTGGGGGAATGAAAAACTGTTTTTT. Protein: CAWSPAGWGNEKLFF.

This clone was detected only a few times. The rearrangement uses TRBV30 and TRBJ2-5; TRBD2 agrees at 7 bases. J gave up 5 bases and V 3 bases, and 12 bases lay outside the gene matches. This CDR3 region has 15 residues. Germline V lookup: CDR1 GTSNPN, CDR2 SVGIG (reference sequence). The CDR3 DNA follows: TGTGCCTGGAGCGGAAGTGTCGGGGAGGGCGAGACCCAGTACTTC. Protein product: CAWSGSVGEGETQYF.

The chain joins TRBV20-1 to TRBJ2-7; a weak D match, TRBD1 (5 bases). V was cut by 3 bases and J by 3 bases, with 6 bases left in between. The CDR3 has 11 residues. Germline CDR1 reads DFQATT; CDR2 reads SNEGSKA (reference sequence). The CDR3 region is CSARDNYEQYF. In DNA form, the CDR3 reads TGCAGTGCTAGGGACAACTACGAGCAGTACTTC.

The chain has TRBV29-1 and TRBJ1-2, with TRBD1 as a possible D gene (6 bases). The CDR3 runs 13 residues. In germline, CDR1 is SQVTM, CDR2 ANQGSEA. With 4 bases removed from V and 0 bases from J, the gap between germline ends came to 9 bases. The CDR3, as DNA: TGCAGCGTTGGTGGGACAACTAACTATGGCTACACCTTC. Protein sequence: CSVGGTTNYGYTF.